This TCR beta chain was sequenced for a study of T cells in Graves' hyperthyroidism and ophthalmopathy (dated by TCRdb to between 2018 and 2021). About the study as a whole: Peripheral blood was sampled at the time of initial diagnosis, prior to any treatment. To identify TCR V-J signatures that set the groups apart, the researchers used a discovery cohort of about a hundred patients, made up of about 44 with Graves' ophthalmopathy and around 58 with stable Graves' hyperthyroidism. Whether ophthalmopathy could be predicted prospectively was tested in an independent validation cohort made up of approximately 19 hyperthyroidism patients plus 17 patients who later progressed to ophthalmopathy. The 100 discovery patients were randomly split 7:3 into training and test sets. In addition, the study compared T-cell repertoires in thyroid tissue and in blood from several Graves' hyperthyroidism patients. After sampling, hyperthyroidism patients received methimazole starting at 30 mg daily, and ophthalmopathy patients received high-dose intravenous methylprednisolone. The paper reports TCR Vbeta CDR3 sequencing of approximately 130 peripheral blood samples: approximately 41 ophthalmopathy, fewer than 85 hyperthyroidism and about 17 progressor patients.

The TCR beta CDR3 regions were amplified from RNA transcripts. The first round of RT-PCR for the TCR CDR3 was performed with the HTBI primer set and the Qiagen OneStep RT-PCR kit. A second multiplex PCR round built the libraries, followed by size selection and purification. Paired-end sequencing of the libraries was performed with 100 bp reads on an Illumina HiSeq2000. Per the original workflow: Raw data were processed with SOAPnuke, discarding reads with adapters, uncalled bases, mean Phred below 15, or no exact constant-primer or identifier match. High-quality paired reads were merged using COPE v1.2.5, and each unique nucleotide sequence was defined as a clonotype. MiTCR v1.1 was used to align clonotypes to the IMGT TRBV, TRBD and TRBJ reference segments. The analysis was restricted to V-J combinations with a frequency above 0.0001, which together covered roughly 99% of the repertoires. A TCS score was defined as the ratio between F50 (clonal expansion) and ExV (chaos), using BLOSUM62-based TCRdist between CDR3 peptides within each V-J. Welch's t-statistics and random forest reduced 450 to 600 V-J features to 13, which were used in a naive Bayes classifier (R e1071). TCRdb handled the public reads itself, with Q25 trimming in fastp and clone calling in MiXCR, and kept productive beta chains. Every CDR3 protein is listed once, alongside the most common genes and DNA of its rows. TCRdb, rather than the study authors, made the V and J calls. Recorded for this sample are about 290,000 distinct CDR3 sequences; approximately 14% of them occurred a single time. The top ten hold approximately 7.9% of the sample.

This clonotype was counted at least ten times. Its specific antigen is unknown. Base quality data are lacking; no much larger clone is found one base away. CDR1 and CDR2, looked up from the germline V gene (reference sequence), are MNHEY and SMNVEV. The CDR3 numbers 15 residues from cysteine through phenylalanine. Only the CDR3 portion is preserved as DNA: 45 bases, with reading frame beginning at the first base. V is pared back by 7 bases and J by 5 bases, with 21 bases lying between the germline termini. Summary of the overall study and its limitations: In validation, the model predicted progression to ophthalmopathy a median of approximately 6.3 months before onset, with approximately 68% sensitivity and about 72% specificity. Most expanded thyroid clonotypes (frequency above 0.001) were also detected in blood, a finding suggesting that blood repertoires may reflect thyroid immune responses. A 13 V-J signature model separated ophthalmopathy from stable hyperthyroidism, with over 85% sensitivity and roughly 81% specificity in cross-validation and 80%/75% in testing. Sample size was not statistically predetermined, and blinding of investigators to group allocation was not performed.

Graves' hyperthyroidism was defined as stable when no progression to ophthalmopathy occurred over 18 months of follow-up. Hyperthyroidism patients were newly diagnosed, with disease duration under 2 months, and aged 18 to 65 years. Patients with uncontrolled infections, other autoimmune diseases, pregnancy or lactation were excluded. Diagnoses were established on the basis of clinical symptoms, serum thyroxine and TRAb, thyroid ultrasound, and orbital computed tomography. PBMCs were isolated from 7.5 to 10 ml of fresh peripheral blood by Ficoll-Paque density gradient centrifugation. Total RNA was extracted with Trizol reagent, and quality was checked on an Agilent 2100 Bioanalyzer.

The sequence joins TRBV27 to TRBJ2-7, and TRBD2 may be the D gene, going by 6 matching bases. The origin of this receptor is a woman between 40 and 50 years old with Graves' hyperthyroidism. Material: blood. The DNA sequence is given as TGTGCCAGCATTACCTTGGCGGGATATCACAACGAGCAGTACTTC. This translates into CASITLAGYHNEQYF.